This TCR beta chain was obtained from a study of read filtering for tumor transcriptome and immune sequencing. Study background: DNase treatment preceded whole-transcriptome library preparation.

The library was built from 400 ng RNA with molecular barcoded adaptors for alpha/delta and beta/gamma chains. TCRdb analysed the reads with MiXCR anew, one entry per CDR3 protein. The table has fewer than 100,000 distinct CDR3 sequences, more than 9% seen once. Germline CDR1 reads SGHRS; CDR2 reads YFSETQ. Trimming pared 1 base from V and 4 bases from J, leaving 11 bases between. There are 15 residues in the CDR3. Material: a population of CD138-negative cells sorted from bone marrow. The gene calls are TRBV5-1 and TRBJ2-2; D remains unclear. This clonotype was sampled from a donor at least 40 years old with multiple myeloma. The DNA for the CDR3 is TGCGCCAGCAGCTTGCAAAGGGTGCGCACCGGGGAGCTGTTTTTT. It codes for CASSLQRVRTGELFF.